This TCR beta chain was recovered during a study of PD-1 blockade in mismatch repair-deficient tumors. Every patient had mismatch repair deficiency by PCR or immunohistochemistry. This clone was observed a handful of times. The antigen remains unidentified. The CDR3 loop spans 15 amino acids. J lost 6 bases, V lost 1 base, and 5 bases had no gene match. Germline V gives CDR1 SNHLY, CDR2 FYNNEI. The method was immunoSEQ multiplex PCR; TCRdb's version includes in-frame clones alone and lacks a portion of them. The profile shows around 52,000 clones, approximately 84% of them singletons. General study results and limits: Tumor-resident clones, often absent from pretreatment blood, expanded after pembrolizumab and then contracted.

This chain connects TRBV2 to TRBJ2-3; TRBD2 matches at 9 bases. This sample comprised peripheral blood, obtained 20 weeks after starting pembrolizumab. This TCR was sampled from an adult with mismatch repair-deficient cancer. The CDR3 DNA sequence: TGTGCCAGCAGTGAAGTAGCGGGAGAGGTGGATACGCAGTATTTT. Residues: CASSEVAGEVDTQYF.